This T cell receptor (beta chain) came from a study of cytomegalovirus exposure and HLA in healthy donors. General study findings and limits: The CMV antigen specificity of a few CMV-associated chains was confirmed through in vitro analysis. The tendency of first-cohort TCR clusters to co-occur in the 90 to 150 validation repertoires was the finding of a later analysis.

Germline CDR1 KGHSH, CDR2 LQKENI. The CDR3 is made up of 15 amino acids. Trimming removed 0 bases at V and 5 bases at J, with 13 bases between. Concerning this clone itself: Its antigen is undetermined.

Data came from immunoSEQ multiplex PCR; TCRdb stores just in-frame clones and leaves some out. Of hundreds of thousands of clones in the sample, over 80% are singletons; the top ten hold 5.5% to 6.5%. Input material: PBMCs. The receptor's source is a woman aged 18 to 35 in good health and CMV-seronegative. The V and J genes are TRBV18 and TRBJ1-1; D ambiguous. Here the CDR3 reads CASSPPLSPRTEAFF. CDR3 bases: TGTGCCAGCTCACCACCGCTAAGCCCACGGACTGAAGCTTTCTTT.